The rows below give T cell receptor beta chains drawn from one sample of a study of blood T cells in healthy people across ages. TCRdb re-called the 5' RACE reads with MiXCR, one entry per CDR3 protein. This sample has hundreds of thousands of distinct CDR3 sequences, with about 44% found just once. Sequencing was carried out using blood. The receptor set was obtained from a man younger than 45 in good health. Each CDR3 is given with its conserved first and last residue. Each record gives: clone size, V gene, J gene, CDR3 protein. Some rows have no size entry. The others give once, few or many, or a class for an expanded clone.

>many|TRBV20-1|TRBJ2-3
CSARDPPGQVTDTQYF
>NA|TRBV6-5|TRBJ1-4
CASSYRRLGGGEKLFF
>many|TRBV20-1|TRBJ2-3
CSARGTGSTDTQYF
>NA|TRBV4-1|TRBJ2-3
CASSQDIRNTQYF
>NA|TRBV5-1|TRBJ2-5
CASSLAASSQETQYF
>few|TRBV5-1|TRBJ2-7
CASTAWIQGTGSYEQYF
>few|TRBV27|TRBJ1-6
CASSLTEYNSPLHF
>NA|TRBV12-3/TRBV12-4|TRBJ1-5
CASSLHAGYNQPQHF
>once|TRBV6-5|TRBJ1-1
CASSYSQPQLLNTEAFF
>NA|TRBV12-3/TRBV12-4|TRBJ1-4
CASSQTGGDPLGEKLFF
>NA|TRBV2|TRBJ2-3
CASSPKGIDTQYF
>NA|TRBV4-1|TRBJ1-1
CASSPQTGMFGTEAFF
>few|TRBV14|TRBJ2-1
CASSQGFSGGAHSSYNEQFF
>NA|TRBV6-2/TRBV6-3|TRBJ2-6
CASSPVSGGANVLTF
>few|TRBV6-6|TRBJ2-2
CAFGYTGELFF
>NA|TRBV3-1|TRBJ2-5
CASRDTLQETQYF
>NA|TRBV3-1|TRBJ2-1
CASSLQGQAYNEQFF
>NA|TRBV2|TRBJ2-5
CASSKSRTGGQETQYF
>NA|TRBV7-9|TRBJ2-3
CASSPNLDIWTDTQYF
>few|TRBV12-3/TRBV12-4|TRBJ2-7
CASSPDTHEQYF
>NA|TRBV20-1|TRBJ2-1
CSARDPWARGSQDEQFF
>NA|TRBV4-2|TRBJ1-2
CASSQEVYSGQAIYGYTF
>NA|TRBV6-6|TRBJ1-1
CASISGQNTEAFF
>NA|TRBV6-4|TRBJ2-7
CASRVYYEQYF
>NA|TRBV28|TRBJ1-1
CASSLSPSGNTEAFF
>many|TRBV28|TRBJ2-1
CASSSRTSGPYNEQFF
>NA|TRBV20-1|TRBJ2-5
CSARKKGRLEETQYF
>NA|TRBV6-6|TRBJ1-2
CASSYQPTGSEGYTF
>NA|TRBV2|TRBJ2-7
CASGRQGLEQYF
>NA|TRBV6-5|TRBJ1-2
CASGQPNYGYTF
>NA|TRBV20-1|TRBJ2-3
CSAIRLDPTDTQYF
>NA|TRBV5-1|TRBJ2-1
CASSLADRTSGIRIYNEQFF
>NA|TRBV10-3|TRBJ1-2
CAIKPDNYGYTF
>NA|TRBV28|TRBJ1-2
CASQTSNYGYTF
>NA|TRBV28|TRBJ2-1
CASSFPPRANEQFF
>NA|TRBV4-3|TRBJ2-1
CASSQDLASLAYNEQFF
>NA|TRBV4-3|NA
CASSQDGGVGNEQYF
>few|TRBV20-1|TRBJ2-7
CSARWDGYEQYF
>NA|TRBV6-2/TRBV6-3|TRBJ2-3
CASSHLDKNTQYF
>few|TRBV12-3/TRBV12-4|TRBJ1-1
CASSLEGGPAFF
>NA|TRBV7-9|TRBJ2-3
CASSQTLGDTQYF
>NA|TRBV4-3|TRBJ2-1
CASSQDSPYNEQFF
>NA|TRBV4-2|NA
CASSQGLGQGTFEQYF
>NA|TRBV6-5|TRBJ2-5
CASARIDQETQYF
>few|TRBV6-5|TRBJ1-1
CASSYSTVWGQGTEAFF
>NA|TRBV27|TRBJ1-2
CASSLSAQGGYTF
>NA|TRBV6-2/TRBV6-3|TRBJ1-1
CASVSLWDTEAFF
>NA|TRBV29-1|TRBJ1-1
CSLSTQGGQDTEAFF
>once|TRBV29-1|TRBJ2-3
CSVRGGTRPDTQYF
>NA|TRBV27|TRBJ2-4
CASRSGRNIQYF